This T cell receptor (beta chain) was sequenced for a study of identical twins (dated by TCRdb to the mid-2010s). For the study in its entirety: The study deep-sequenced TCR alpha and beta repertoires from monozygotic twins, unrelated adults of various ages and cord blood to test whether fetal clonotypes persist. To rule out contamination, replicate twin experiments were performed at different times with different library preparation protocols.

The full study reports these points: Because the same donors could not be followed over many years, conclusions were based on cross-sectional statistical analysis. Fewer insertions were carried by abundant cord blood beta clonotypes; a weaker similar trend was observed in young adult naive repertoires, while no such trend was observed in memory repertoires. Compared with coincidental sharing between unrelated individuals, out-of-frame TCR alpha sequences shared between twins showed an excess of sequences with low generation probability. Zero-insertion analyses could be partly confounded by invariant T cells such as MAIT and iNKT, though diverse VJ usage argued against such confounding for most clonotypes. In monozygotic twins, out-of-frame TCR alpha sharing was systematically underestimated by recombination models, although the models agreed with sharing between unrelated individuals. In beta out-of-frame sequences, excess twin sharing was weaker, because having fewer shared sequences lowered the signal-to-noise ratio.

Relative to germline, V is missing 4 bases and J is missing 4 bases, with 8 bases of the junction outside any gene match. Measured from the cysteine to the phenylalanine, the CDR3 is 15 residues long. The kept DNA is CDR3 alone, 45 bases in frame from the first base. From a lookup of the germline V gene, CDR1 and CDR2 are SGHAT and FQNNGV. This clonotype was observed a few times. It has no known antigen specificity. Base qualities are not at hand, and no much larger clone is one base apart. Libraries were built with 5' RACE. Sequencing instrument: Illumina HiSeq 2000. A universal primer binding site was added through template switching, and the final cDNA carried a unique molecular identifier so that TCR cDNA molecules could be counted accurately. Specific primers in the conserved constant-segment region were used to synthesize first-strand cDNA for the TCR alpha and beta chains. To control for contamination, every cDNA library was double barcoded, receiving both a SMART-Mk sample barcode and Illumina barcodes. Two successive PCR steps introduced TruSeq adapter sequences along with Illumina sample barcodes. The TCR alpha and beta cDNA libraries were sequenced on the Illumina HiSeq platform using custom primers. As for the authors' bioinformatics: MiGEC was used to process raw reads and extract unique molecular identifiers, and MiXCR was used to find CDR3 positions. Recombination models were inferred per individual with the repgenHMM and IGoR tools using an EM algorithm. The tcR package in R was used for shared clonotype analysis, with sharing normalized by the product of cloneset sizes. To study raw recombination without the effects of thymic and clonal selection, out-of-frame nonproductive sequences were analyzed. Using fastp trimming at Q25 and MiXCR clonotype assembly, TCRdb reanalyzed the public sequencing data and kept in-frame beta chains. Rows with one shared CDR3 protein collapse into an entry with the most common genes and DNA. TCRdb, not the original authors, processed these V and J calls. This sample is represented by about 890,000 distinct CDR3 sequences; 12% of them were singletons. Of the sample, roughly 1.5% falls within the top ten clones.

All donors were healthy Caucasians. Three pairs of female monozygotic twins, all aged roughly 18 to 29 years, made up the twin cohort. Peripheral blood mononuclear cells were the source from which RNA for the TCR libraries was isolated. These data were likewise used in another study, on yellow fever vaccine responses in identical twins. From the second report: The T cell response to vaccination in identical twins was reported by the authors to appear partly convergent and partly personalized. The study precisely tracked vaccine-responding T cell clones in identical twins.

This receptor was obtained from a woman aged 18-29 years in good health. The specimen sequenced was PBMCs. Here the chain combines TRBV11-2 and TRBJ2-5; 8 junctional bases match TRBD2. The DNA reads as follows: TGTGCCAGCAGCTCAACCCGGGGGGGCGGAGAGACCCAGTACTTC. This sequence encodes CASSSTRGGGETQYF.